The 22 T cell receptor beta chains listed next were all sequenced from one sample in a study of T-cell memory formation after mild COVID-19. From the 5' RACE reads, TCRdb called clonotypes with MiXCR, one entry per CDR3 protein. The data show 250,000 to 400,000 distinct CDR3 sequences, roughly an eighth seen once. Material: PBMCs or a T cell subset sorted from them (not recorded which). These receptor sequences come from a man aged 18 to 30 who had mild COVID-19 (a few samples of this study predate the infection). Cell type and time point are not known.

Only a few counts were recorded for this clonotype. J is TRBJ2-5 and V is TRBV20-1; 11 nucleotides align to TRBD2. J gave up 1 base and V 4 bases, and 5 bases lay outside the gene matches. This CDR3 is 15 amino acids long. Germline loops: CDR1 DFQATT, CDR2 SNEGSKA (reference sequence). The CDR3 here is CSAIRLAGIQETQYF. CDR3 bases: TGCAGTGCTATTCGACTAGCGGGGATCCAAGAGACCCAGTACTTC.

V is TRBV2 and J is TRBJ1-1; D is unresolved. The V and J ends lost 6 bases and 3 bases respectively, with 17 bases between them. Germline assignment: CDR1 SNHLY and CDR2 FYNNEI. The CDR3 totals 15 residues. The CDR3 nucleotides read TGTGCCAGCAGCCAGCTTGTAGGTTTAGACACTGAAGCTTTCTTT. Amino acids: CASSQLVGLDTEAFF.

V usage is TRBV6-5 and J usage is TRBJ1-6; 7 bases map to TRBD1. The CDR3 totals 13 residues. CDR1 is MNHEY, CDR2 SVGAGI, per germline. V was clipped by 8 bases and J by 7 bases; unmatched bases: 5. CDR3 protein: CASGGTVNSPLHF. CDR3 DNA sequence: TGTGCCAGCGGTGGGACAGTCAATTCACCCCTCCACTTT.

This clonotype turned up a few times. The CDR3 nucleotides are TGTGCCAGCAGCTCCCGGGGGCAGGGAACCTCCTACGAGCAGTACGTC. The encoded protein is CASSSRGQGTSYEQYV. V usage is TRBV5-6 and J usage is TRBJ2-7; D tentatively fits TRBD1 or TRBD2 (6 bases each). Trimming stripped 3 bases from V and 0 bases from J, with 16 bases between. The germline gives CDR1 SGHDT, CDR2 YYEEEE. CDR3 length: 16 residues.

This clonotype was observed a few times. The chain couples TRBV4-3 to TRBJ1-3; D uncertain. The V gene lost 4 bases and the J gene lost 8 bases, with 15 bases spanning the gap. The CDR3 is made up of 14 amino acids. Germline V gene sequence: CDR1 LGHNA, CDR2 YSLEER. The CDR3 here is CASSPDGFVDTIYF. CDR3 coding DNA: TGCGCCAGCAGCCCAGACGGGTTCGTCGACACCATATATTTT.

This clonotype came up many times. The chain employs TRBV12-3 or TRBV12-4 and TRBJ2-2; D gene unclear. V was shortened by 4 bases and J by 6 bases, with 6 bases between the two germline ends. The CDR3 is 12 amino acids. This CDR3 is CASSYSAGELFF. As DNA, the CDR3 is TGTGCCAGCAGTTATTCGGCCGGGGAGCTGTTTTTT.

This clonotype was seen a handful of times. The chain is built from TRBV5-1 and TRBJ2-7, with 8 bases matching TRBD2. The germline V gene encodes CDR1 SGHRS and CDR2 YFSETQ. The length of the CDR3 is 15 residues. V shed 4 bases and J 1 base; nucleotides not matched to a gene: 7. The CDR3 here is CASSRMVAGSYEQYF. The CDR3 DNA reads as TGCGCCAGCAGCCGGATGGTAGCGGGATCCTACGAGCAGTACTTC. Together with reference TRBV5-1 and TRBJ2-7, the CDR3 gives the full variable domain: KAGVTQTPRYLIKTRGQQVTLSCSPISGHRSVSWYQQTPGQGLQFLFEYFSETQRNKGNFPGRFSGRQFSNSRSEMNVSTLELGDSALYLCASSRMVAGSYEQYFGPGTRLTVT.

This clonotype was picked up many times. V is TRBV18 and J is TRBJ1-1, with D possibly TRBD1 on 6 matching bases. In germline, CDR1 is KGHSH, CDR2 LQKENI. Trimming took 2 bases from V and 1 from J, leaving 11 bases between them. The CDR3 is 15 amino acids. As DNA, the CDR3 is TGTGCCAGCTCACCAGTGGGGGCCGCGAACACTGAAGCTTTCTTT. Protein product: CASSPVGAANTEAFF.

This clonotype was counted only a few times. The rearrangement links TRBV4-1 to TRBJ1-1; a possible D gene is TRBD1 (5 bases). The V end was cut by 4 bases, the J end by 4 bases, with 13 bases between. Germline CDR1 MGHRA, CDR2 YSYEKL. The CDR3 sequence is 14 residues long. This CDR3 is CASSRRGTVTEAFF. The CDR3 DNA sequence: TGCGCCAGCAGCCGGAGGGGCACGGTCACTGAAGCTTTCTTT.

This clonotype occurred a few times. Here the CDR3 reads CASSFRDFGLHGYTF. The CDR3 nucleotides read TGTGCCAGCAGCTTTAGGGATTTTGGCCTTCATGGCTACACCTTC. V is TRBV7-2 and J is TRBJ1-2; D unclear. V dropped 3 bases and J dropped 6 bases, with 17 bases sitting between them. This CDR3 contains 15 residues. CDR1 is SGHTA, CDR2 FQGNSA, per germline.

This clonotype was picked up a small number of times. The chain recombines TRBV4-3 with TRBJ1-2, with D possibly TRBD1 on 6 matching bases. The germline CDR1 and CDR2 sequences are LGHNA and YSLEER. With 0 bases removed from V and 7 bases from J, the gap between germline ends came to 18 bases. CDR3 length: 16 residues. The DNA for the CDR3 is TGCGCCAGCAGCCAAGAACTGGCAGGGGCCTTGGGTGGCTACACCTTC. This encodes CASSQELAGALGGYTF.

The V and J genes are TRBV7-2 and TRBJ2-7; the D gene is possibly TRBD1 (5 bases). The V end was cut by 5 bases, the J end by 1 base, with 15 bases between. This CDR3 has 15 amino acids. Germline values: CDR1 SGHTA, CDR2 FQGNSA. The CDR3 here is CASSRQGVASYEQYV. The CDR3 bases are TGTGCCAGCAGCCGGCAGGGTGTAGCATCCTACGAGCAGTACGTC.

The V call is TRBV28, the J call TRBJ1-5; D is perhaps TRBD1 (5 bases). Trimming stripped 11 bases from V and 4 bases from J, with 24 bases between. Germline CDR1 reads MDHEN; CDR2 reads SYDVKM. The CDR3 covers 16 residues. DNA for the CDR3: TGTGCCGTCAGGATTAGGGGCTTCCAAAAAAATCAGCCCCAGCATTTT. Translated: CAVRIRGFQKNQPQHF. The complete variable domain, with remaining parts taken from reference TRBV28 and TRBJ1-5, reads DVKVTQSSRYLVKRTGEKVFLECVQDMDHENMFWYRQDPGLGLRLIYFSYDVKMKEKGDIPEGYSVSREKKERFSLILESASTNQTSMYLCAVRIRGFQKNQPQHFGDGTRLSIL.

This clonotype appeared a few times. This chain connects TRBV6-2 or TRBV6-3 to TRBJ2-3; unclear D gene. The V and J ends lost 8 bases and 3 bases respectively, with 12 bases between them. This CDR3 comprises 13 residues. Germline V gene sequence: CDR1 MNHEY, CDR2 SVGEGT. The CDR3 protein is CASWELFTDTQYF. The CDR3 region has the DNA TGTGCCAGCTGGGAATTATTTACAGATACGCAGTATTTT.

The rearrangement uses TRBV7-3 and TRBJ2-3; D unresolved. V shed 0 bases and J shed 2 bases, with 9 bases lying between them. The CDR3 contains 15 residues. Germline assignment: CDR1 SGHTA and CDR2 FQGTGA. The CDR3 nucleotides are TGTGCCAGCAGCTTAACCCTGATTTCCACAGATACGCAGTATTTT. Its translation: CASSLTLISTDTQYF. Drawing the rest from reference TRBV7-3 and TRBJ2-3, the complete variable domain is GAGVSQTPSNKVTEKGKYVELRCDPISGHTALYWYRQSLGQGPEFLIYFQGTGAADDSGLPNDRFFAVRPEGSVSTLKIQRTERGDSAVYLCASSLTLISTDTQYFGPGTRLTVL.

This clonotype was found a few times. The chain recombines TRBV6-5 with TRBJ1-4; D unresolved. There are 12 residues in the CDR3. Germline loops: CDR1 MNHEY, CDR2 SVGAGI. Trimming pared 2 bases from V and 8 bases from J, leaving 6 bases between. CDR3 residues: CASSYLGEKLFF. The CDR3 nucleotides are TGTGCCAGCAGTTACCTTGGGGAAAAACTGTTTTTT.

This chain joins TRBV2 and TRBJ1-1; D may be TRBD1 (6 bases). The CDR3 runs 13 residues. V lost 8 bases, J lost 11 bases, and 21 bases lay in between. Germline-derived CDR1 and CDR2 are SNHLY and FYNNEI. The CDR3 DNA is TGTGCCAGCTTACTCGGACAGCTCGGGACTGCTTTCTTT. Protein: CASLLGQLGTAFF.

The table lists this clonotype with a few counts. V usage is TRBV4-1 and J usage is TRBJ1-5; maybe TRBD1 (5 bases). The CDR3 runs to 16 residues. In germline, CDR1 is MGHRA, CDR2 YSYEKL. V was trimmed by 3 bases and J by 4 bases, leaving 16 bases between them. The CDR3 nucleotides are TGCGCCAGCAGCCAGGCTCCCGCGGGGCCAAATCAGCCCCAGCATTTT. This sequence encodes CASSQAPAGPNQPQHF.

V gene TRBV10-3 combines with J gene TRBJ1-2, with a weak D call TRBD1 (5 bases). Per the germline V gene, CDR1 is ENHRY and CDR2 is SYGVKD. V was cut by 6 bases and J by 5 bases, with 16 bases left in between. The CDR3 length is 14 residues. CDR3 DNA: TGTGCCATCAGCGGTGCGGGGGTTGGGTATGGCTACACCTTC. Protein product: CAISGAGVGYGYTF.

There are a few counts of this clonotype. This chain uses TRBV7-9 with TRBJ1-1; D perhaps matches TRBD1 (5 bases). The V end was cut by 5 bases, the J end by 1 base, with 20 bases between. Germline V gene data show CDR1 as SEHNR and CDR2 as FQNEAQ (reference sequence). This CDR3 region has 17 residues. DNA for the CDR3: TGTGCCAGCAGCCTACCGTCCGGGTATGGGGGGAACACTGAAGCTTTCTTT. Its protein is CASSLPSGYGGNTEAFF.

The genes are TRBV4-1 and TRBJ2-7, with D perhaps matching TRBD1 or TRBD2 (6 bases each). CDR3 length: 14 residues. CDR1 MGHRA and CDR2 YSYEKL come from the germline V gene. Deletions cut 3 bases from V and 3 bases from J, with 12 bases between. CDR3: CASSQKGGLYEQYF. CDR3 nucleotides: TGCGCCAGCAGCCAGAAGGGGGGCCTCTACGAGCAGTACTTC.

CDR3 in amino acids: CASNEFYEQYV. The CDR3 coding sequence is TGTGCCAGCAACGAGTTCTACGAGCAGTACGTC. V usage is TRBV6-2 or TRBV6-3 and J usage is TRBJ2-7; D is undetermined. CDR1 and CDR2 from the germline V gene are MNHEY and SVGEGT. Trimming removed 7 bases at V and 3 bases at J, with 7 bases between. This CDR3 spans 11 amino acids.